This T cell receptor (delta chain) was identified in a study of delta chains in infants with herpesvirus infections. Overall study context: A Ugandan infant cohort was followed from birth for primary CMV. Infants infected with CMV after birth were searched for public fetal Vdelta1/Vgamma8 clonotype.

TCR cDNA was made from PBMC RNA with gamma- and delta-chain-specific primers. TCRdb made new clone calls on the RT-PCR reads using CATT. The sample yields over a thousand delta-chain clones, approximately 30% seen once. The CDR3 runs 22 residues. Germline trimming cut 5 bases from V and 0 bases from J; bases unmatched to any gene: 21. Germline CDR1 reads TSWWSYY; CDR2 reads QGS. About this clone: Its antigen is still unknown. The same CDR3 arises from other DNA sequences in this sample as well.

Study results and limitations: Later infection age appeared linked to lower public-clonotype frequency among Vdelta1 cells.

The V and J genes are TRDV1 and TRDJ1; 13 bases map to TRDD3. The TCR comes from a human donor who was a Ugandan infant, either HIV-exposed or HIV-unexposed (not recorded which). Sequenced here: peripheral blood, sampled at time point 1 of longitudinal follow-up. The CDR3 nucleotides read TGTGCTCTTGGGTCGGCCTTCCTACCACTACTGGGGGATACGATAGACACCGATAAACTCATCTTT. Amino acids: CALGSAFLPLLGDTIDTDKLIF.